The TCR beta chain described here comes from a study of blood T cell repertoires in COVID-19. About the study: Samples of COVID-19 (acute and convalescent) were obtained from the United States, Italy and Spain. From T cells, B-cell-depleted T cells, or PBMCs came the material, which was cDNA or gDNA.

Method: immunoSEQ multiplex PCR; TCRdb's copy keeps in-frame clones and lacks some. The table includes about 220,000 clones, 75% to 85% detected once. V lost 4 bases to trimming and J lost 6 bases; unmatched junction nucleotides: 6. The CDR3 contains 13 residues. Germline CDR1 and CDR2: SGHNT and YYREEE (reference sequence). The V call is TRBV5-4, the J call TRBJ1-2, with 7 bases identical to TRBD1. Sequenced input: peripheral blood. The receptor comes from a man aged 45-65 years with active or convalescent COVID-19. The CDR3 is CASSVNQGDGYTF. The DNA of the CDR3 is TGTGCCAGCAGCGTAAATCAGGGGGATGGCTACACCTTC.